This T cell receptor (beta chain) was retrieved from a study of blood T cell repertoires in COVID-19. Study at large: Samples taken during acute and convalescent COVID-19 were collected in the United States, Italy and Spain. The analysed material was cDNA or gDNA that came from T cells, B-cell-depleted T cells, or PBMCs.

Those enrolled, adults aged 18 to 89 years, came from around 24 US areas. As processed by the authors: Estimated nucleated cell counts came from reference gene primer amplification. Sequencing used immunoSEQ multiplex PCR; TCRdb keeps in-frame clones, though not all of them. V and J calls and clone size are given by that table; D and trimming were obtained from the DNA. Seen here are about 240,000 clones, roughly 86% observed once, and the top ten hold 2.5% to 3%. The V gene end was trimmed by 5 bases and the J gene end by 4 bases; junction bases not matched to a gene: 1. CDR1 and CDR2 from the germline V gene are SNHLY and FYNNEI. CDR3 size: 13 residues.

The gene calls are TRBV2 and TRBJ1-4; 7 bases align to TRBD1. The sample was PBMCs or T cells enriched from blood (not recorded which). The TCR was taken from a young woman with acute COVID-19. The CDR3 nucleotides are TGTGCCAGCAGTCAGGGGGGTAATGAAAAACTGTTTTTT. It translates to CASSQGGNEKLFF.